This T cell receptor beta chain was sequenced during a study of cytomegalovirus exposure and HLA in healthy donors. Study-level points and caveats: Being productive about 87% or about 30% of the time was typical of most TCR beta V segments in an earlier analysis. Sequencing likely caused a cluster of highly shared sequence variants.

Healthy bone marrow donors supplied every sample. 13 Jbeta primers and 60 Vbeta primers were used for the PCR. Only in-frame clones appear in the TCRdb table, and some are missing; sequencing was by immunoSEQ multiplex PCR. In the table there are 100,000 to 130,000 clones, more than 70% of which are singletons. V was clipped by 4 bases and J by 2 bases; unmatched bases: 4. CDR1 and CDR2 (germline): SQVTM, ANQGSEA. The CDR3 has 13 residues. With respect to this clone: Its cognate antigen is unknown.

The chain uses TRBV29-1 and TRBJ2-7; 8 nucleotides line up with TRBD1. Sequences were obtained from PBMCs. This sequence originates from a man aged 25 to 45 in good health and CMV-seronegative. This chain's CDR3 is CSVGRGPPYEQYF. As DNA, the CDR3 is TGCAGCGTTGGCAGGGGGCCCCCCTACGAGCAGTACTTC.